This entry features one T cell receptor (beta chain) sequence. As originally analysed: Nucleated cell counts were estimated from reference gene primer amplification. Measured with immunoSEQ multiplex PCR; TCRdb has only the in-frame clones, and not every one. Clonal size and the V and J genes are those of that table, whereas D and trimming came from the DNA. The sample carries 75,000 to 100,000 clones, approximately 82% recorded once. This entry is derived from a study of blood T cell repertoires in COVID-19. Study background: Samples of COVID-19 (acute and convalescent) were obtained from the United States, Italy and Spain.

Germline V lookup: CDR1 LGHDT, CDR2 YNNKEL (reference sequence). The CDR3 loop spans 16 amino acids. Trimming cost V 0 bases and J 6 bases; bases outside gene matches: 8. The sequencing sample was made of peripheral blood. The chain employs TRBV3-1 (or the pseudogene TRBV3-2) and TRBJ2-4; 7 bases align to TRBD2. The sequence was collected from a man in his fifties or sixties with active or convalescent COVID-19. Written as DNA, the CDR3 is TGTGCCAGCAGCCAAGACGAGCGAGCGGGGTTAAACATTCAGTACTTC. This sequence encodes CASSQDERAGLNIQYF.